These 2 T cell receptor beta chains originate from one sample sequenced in a study of T cells in localized non-small cell lung cancer. Here immunoSEQ multiplex PCR was the method, and the copy in TCRdb shows in-frame clones only, minus some. This sample has about 20,000 clones; about 90% occur once, and the top ten carry under 7.5%. This material consisted of peripheral blood, taken before any cancer treatment. The receptors derive from a male donor aged 60 or over with stage I squamous cell lung carcinoma.

The rearrangement joins TRBV27 to TRBJ1-5, with D perhaps TRBD1 (6 bases). The CDR3 consists of 16 residues. Trimming removed 6 bases at V and 0 bases at J, with 15 bases between. Germline CDR1 and CDR2: MNHEY and SMNVEV (reference sequence). Here the CDR3 DNA reads TGTGCCAGCAGACCCGGGACATTTAATAGCAATCAGCCCCAGCATTTT. This codes for CASRPGTFNSNQPQHF.

This clone was seen just once. V and J are TRBV14 and TRBJ2-3, with 10 bases lining up with TRBD1. This CDR3 comprises 16 residues. V lost 0 bases and J lost 2; bases outside the gene matches: 2. Germline V gene data show CDR1 as SGHDN and CDR2 as FVKESK. As DNA, the CDR3 is TGTGCCAGCAGCCAAGAGACAGGGGGCTTCACAGATACGCAGTATTTT. Amino acids: CASSQETGGFTDTQYF. Full variable domain (rest looked up from reference TRBV14 and TRBJ2-3): EAGVTQFPSHSVIEKGQTVTLRCDPISGHDNLYWYRRVMGKEIKFLLHFVKESKQDESGMPNNRFLAERTGGTYSTLKVQPAELEDSGVYFCASSQETGGFTDTQYFGPGTRLTVL.